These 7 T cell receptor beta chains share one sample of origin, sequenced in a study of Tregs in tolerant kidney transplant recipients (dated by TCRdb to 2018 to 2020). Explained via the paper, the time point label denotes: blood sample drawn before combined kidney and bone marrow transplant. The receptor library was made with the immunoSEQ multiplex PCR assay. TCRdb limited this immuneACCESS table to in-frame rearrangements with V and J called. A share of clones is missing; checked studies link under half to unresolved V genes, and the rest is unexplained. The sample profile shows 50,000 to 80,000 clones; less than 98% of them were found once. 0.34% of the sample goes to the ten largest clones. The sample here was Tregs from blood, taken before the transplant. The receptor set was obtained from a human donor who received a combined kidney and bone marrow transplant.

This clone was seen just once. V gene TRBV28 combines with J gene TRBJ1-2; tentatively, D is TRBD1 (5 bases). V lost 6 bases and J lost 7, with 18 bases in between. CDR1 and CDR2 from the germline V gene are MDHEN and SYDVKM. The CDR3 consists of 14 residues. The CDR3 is CASSPWGGVIGYTF. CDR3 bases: TGTGCCAGCAGCCCCTGGGGGGGGGTGATTGGCTACACCTTC.

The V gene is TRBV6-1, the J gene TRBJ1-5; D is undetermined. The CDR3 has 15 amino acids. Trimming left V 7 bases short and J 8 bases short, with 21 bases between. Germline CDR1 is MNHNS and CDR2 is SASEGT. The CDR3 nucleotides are TGTGCCAGCACTTCGCCTGACAAAATATGGGAGCCCCAGCATTTT. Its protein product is CASTSPDKIWEPQHF.

CDR3: CASSPQGSDYGYTF. CDR3 DNA: TGTGCCAGCAGCCCTCAGGGATCTGACTATGGCTACACCTTC. The J gene is TRBJ1-2, the V gene TRBV7-9; possibly TRBD1 for D (5 bases). Germline CDR1 and CDR2: SEHNR and FQNEAQ (reference sequence). CDR3 length equals 14 residues. Trimming took 5 bases from V and 3 from J, leaving 13 bases between them. The entire variable domain, with the rest obtained from reference TRBV7-9 and TRBJ1-2, is as follows: DTGVSQNPRHKITKRGQNVTFRCDPISEHNRLYWYRQTLGQGPEFLTYFQNEAQLEKSRLLSDRFSAERPKGSFSTLEIQRTEQGDSAMYLCASSPQGSDYGYTFGSGTRLTVV.

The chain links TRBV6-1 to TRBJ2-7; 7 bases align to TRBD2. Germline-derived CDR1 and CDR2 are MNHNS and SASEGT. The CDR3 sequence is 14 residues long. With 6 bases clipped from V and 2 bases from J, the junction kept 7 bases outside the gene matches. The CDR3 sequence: CASRAAGRTYEQYF. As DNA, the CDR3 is TGTGCCAGCAGGGCAGCGGGGCGCACCTACGAGCAGTACTTC.

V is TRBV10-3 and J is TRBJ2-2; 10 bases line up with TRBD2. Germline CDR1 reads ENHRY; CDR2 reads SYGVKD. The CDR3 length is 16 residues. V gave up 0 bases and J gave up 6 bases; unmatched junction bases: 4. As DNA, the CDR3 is TGTGCCATCAGTGAGTCTTCTAGCGGGAGAGCCGGGGAGCTGTTTTTT. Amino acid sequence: CAISESSSGRAGELFF.

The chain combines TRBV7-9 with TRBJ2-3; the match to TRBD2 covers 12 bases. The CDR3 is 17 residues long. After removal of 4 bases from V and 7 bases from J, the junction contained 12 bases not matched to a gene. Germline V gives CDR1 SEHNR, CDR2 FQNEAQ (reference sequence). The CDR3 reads CASSWGLTSGRSHTQYF. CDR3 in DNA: TGTGCCAGCAGCTGGGGGTTAACTAGCGGGAGGAGTCATACGCAGTATTTT.

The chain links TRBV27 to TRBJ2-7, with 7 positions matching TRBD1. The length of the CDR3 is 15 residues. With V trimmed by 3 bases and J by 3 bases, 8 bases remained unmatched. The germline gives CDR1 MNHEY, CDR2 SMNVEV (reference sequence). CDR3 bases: TGTGCCAGCAGTTTCATCGGGACAGCTCTCTACGAGCAGTACTTC. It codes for CASSFIGTALYEQYF.